This TCR beta chain was identified during a study of cytomegalovirus exposure and HLA in healthy donors. In the study overall: According to later analysis, the same platform produced the 100 to 150 validation and over 600 first-cohort repertoires. Regarding the study as a whole: The classifier, whose performance was assessed in both the original and validation cohorts, reportedly diagnosed cytomegalovirus status with high specificity and sensitivity. Researchers counted 164 TCR beta chains as cytomegalovirus-associated.

The ends lost 0 bases at V and 0 bases at J; junction bases unmatched: 1. The CDR3 covers 16 residues. Germline V gives CDR1 MGHRA, CDR2 YSYEKL. This clone was seen just once. Its antigen is undetermined. The study drew the donors from its approximately 110-subject validation cohort, separate from the approximately 700-subject first cohort. This table comes from immunoSEQ multiplex PCR, and its TCRdb copy is limited to in-frame clones, with some not included. This sample has tens of thousands of clones, with roughly 92% found just once. The genes are TRBV4-1 and TRBJ2-2; TRBD2 matches at 7 bases. The sequence came from a man younger than 35 in good health and CMV-seronegative. Input material: PBMCs. CDR3 sequence: CASSQESGANTGELFF. In DNA form, the CDR3 reads TGCGCCAGCAGCCAAGAAAGCGGGGCGAACACCGGGGAGCTGTTTTTT.